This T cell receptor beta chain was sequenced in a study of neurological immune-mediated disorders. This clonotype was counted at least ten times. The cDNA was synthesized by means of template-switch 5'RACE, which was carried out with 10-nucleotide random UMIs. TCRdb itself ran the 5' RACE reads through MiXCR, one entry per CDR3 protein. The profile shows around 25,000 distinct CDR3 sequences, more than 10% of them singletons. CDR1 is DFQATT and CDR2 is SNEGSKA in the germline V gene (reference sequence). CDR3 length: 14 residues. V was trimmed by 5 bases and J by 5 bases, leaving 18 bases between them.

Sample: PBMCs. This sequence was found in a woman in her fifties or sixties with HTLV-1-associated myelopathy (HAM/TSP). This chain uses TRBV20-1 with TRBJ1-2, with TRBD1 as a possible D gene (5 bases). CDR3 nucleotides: TGCAGTGCTCTACCTTCGCTTGAGGGGTATGGCTACACCTTC. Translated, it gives CSALPSLEGYGYTF.